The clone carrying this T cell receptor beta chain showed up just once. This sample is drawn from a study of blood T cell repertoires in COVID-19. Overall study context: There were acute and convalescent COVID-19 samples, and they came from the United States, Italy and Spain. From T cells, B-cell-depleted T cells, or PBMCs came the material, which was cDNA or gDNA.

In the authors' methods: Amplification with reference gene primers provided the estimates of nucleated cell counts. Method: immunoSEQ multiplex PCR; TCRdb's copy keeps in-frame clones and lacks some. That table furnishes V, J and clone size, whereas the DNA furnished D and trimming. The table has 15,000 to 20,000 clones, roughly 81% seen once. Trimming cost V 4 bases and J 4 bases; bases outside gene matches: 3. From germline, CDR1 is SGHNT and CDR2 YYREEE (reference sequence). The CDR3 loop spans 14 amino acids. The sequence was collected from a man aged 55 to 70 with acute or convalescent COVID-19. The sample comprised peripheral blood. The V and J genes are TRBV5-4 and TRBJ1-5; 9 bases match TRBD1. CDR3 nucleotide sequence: TGTGCCAGCAGCACCGGGACAGGGAATCAGCCCCAGCATTTT. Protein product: CASSTGTGNQPQHF.